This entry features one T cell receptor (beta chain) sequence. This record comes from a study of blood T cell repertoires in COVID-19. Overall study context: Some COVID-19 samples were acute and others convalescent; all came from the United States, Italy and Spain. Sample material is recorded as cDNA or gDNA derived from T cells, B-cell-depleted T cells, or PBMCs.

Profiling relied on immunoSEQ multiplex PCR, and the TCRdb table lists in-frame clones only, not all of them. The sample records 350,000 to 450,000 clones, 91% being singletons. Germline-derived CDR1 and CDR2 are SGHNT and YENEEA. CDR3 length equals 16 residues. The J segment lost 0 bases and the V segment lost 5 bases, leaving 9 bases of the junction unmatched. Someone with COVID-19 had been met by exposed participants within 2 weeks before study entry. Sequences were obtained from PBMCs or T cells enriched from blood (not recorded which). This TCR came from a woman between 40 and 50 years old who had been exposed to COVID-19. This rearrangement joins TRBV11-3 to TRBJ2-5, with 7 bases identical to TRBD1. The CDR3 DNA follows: TGTGCCAGCAGCGTCCCGGGACAGCTATACCAAGAGACCCAGTACTTC. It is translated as CASSVPGQLYQETQYF.